The 2 T cell receptor beta chains below were found in one sample sequenced in a study of blood T cell repertoires in COVID-19. Sequencing was performed with immunoSEQ multiplex PCR; in TCRdb, only in-frame clones are kept and a portion is missing. The sample has around 130,000 clones; more than 75% are singletons. Sample: peripheral blood. Every receptor here comes from a woman between 50 and 59 years old with acute or convalescent COVID-19.

This clone was seen only a few times. The chain combines TRBV29-1 with TRBJ1-1, with D possibly TRBD1 on 5 matching bases. The CDR3 has 13 residues. Germline V gene data show CDR1 as SQVTM and CDR2 as ANQGSEA. The V end lost 4 bases, the J end lost 3 bases, and 12 bases lay between the germline ends. CDR3 residues: CSVGWGVDTEAFF. The CDR3 DNA reads as TGCAGCGTTGGGTGGGGGGTGGACACTGAAGCTTTCTTT.

The chain recombines TRBV7-2 with TRBJ2-1; D is perhaps TRBD2 (6 bases). Germline V lookup: CDR1 SGHTA, CDR2 FQGNSA. V lost 5 bases, J lost 4 bases, and 15 bases lay in between. This CDR3 contains 15 residues. CDR3 sequence (DNA): TGTGCCAGCAGCCTCTTGGCGGGGAATTACAATGAGCAGTTCTTC. It is translated as CASSLLAGNYNEQFF.